The sequence of this T cell receptor beta chain was determined in a study of OX40 agonist ivuxolimab in advanced cancers. The germline gives CDR1 MGHRA, CDR2 YSYEKL. The V and J ends lost 0 bases and 4 bases respectively, with 9 bases between them. There are 14 residues in the CDR3. Here immunoSEQ multiplex PCR was the method, and the copy in TCRdb shows in-frame clones only, minus some. The data contain 50,000 to 60,000 clones, approximately 91% of them singletons. Findings of the study overall: In a subset of nonresponders, normalized T-cell clonal expansion was also low.

Comment on this clone: Its cognate antigen is unknown.

This clonotype was sampled from an adult with an advanced solid tumor such as melanoma, head and neck, liver or kidney cancer. The rearrangement uses TRBV4-1 and TRBJ1-2; D remains unclear. Material: CD4+ or CD8+ T cells sorted from blood, obtained in a trial of the OX40 agonist ivuxolimab. CDR3 sequence: CASSQDGSLYGYTF. For the CDR3, the DNA is TGCGCCAGCAGCCAAGATGGTTCACTCTATGGCTACACCTTC.